This TCR beta chain was recorded in a study of OX40 agonist ivuxolimab in advanced cancers. Study-wide background: Patient treatment consisted of intravenous ivuxolimab administration every 2 weeks at 0.01 to 10 mg/kg. Study-wide results and limits: The study found that CD8+ T cells averaged more expanded clones than CD4+. In the 0.1 to 3.0 mg/kg range, CD4+ and CD8+ blood T cells had expanded clonally by week 6.

Libraries were prepared by immunoSEQ multiplex PCR; TCRdb keeps only in-frame clonotypes and omits some of them. The table has 60,000 to 100,000 clones, 85% to 95% seen once. This CDR3 has 17 residues. Trimming took 0 bases from V and 10 from J, leaving 20 bases between them. CDR1 and CDR2 from the germline V gene are SGDLS and YYNGEE. Comment on this clone: As yet, its antigen is unknown.

This chain joins TRBV9 and TRBJ1-6; D is possibly TRBD1 (5 bases). The receptor was derived from an adult with an advanced solid tumor such as melanoma, head and neck, liver or kidney cancer. Sequencing was performed on CD4+ or CD8+ T cells sorted from blood, taken in a trial of the OX40 agonist ivuxolimab. The CDR3 sequence is CASSVEPTVQVGSPLHF. The DNA of the CDR3 is TGTGCCAGCAGCGTAGAGCCGACAGTACAGGTCGGCTCACCCCTCCACTTT.